Listed below are T cell receptor beta chains from one sample, sequenced in a study of blood T cell repertoires in COVID-19. Repertoires were generated with immunoSEQ multiplex PCR, while TCRdb's copy carries only in-frame clones and drops some. The table lists roughly 330,000 clones, 80% to 90% of them singletons. The specimen sequenced was peripheral blood. These receptors originate from a woman aged 45-59 years with acute or convalescent COVID-19. Both conserved end residues are part of each CDR3.

v_call	cdr3_aa
TRBV2	CASSETSGEETQYF
TRBV5-4	CASSSGTSGRDTQYF
TRBV24-1	CATSDGDRVEDYGYTF
TRBV13	CASTRTGPGNTIYF
TRBV12-3/TRBV12-4	CASTPEATGELFF
TRBV27	CASSLIRGQALNYGYTF
TRBV10-1	CASSARGLSPYTQYF
TRBV7-6	CASSLGQTGGQVTGELFF
TRBV10-3	CAIRRSSGGYPDTQYF
TRBV19	CASSKGASGNTIYF
TRBV3-1/TRBV3-2	CASSRLSDRGGYGYTF
TRBV5-1	CASSSNPESTEAFF
TRBV24-1	CATSDGSPGSLDTQYF
TRBV18	CASSRGTGTGELFF
TRBV28	CASSLGGVANEKLFF
TRBV9	CASSVGLAGAYEQYF
TRBV3-1/TRBV3-2	CASSQVPGTGDTGELFF
TRBV7-2	CASSWDRGRYNEQFF
TRBV10-1	CASSVANTGELFF
TRBV10-3	CASGQESSGNTIYF
TRBV18	CASSPGQGSYNEQFF
TRBV5-8	CASSPWTGETGELFF
TRBV4-1	CASSQDEAGGSWGNEQFF